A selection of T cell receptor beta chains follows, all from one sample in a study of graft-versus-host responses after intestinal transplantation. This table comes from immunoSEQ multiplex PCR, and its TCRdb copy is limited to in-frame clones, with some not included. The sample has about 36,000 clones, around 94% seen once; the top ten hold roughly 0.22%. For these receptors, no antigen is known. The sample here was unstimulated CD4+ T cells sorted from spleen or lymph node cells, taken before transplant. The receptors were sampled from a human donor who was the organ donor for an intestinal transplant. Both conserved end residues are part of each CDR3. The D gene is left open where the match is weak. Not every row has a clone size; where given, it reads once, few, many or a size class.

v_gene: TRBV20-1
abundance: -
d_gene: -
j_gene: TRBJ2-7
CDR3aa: CSARHSYEQYF
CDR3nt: TGCAGTGCTAGACACTCCTACGAGCAGTACTTC

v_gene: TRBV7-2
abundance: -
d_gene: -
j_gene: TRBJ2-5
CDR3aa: CASSLARGWETQYF
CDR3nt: TGTGCCAGCAGCTTAGCGAGGGGTTGGGAGACCCAGTACTTC

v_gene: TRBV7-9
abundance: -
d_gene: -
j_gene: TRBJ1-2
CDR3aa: CASSADSYGHTF
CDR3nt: TGTGCCAGCAGCGCGGACAGCTATGGCCACACCTTC

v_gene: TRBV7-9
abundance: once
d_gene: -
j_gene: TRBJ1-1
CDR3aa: CASSLVGRNTEAFF
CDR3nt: TGTGCCAGCAGCTTAGTGGGGCGGAACACTGAAGCTTTCTTT

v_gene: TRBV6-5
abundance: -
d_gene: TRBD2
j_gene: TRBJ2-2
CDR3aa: CASGGANTGELFF
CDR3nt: TGTGCCAGTGGGGGGGCGAACACCGGGGAGCTGTTTTTT

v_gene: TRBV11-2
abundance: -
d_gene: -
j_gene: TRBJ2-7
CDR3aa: CASSFVGRENEQYF
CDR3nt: TGTGCCAGCAGCTTTGTGGGGCGAGAGAACGAGCAGTACTTC

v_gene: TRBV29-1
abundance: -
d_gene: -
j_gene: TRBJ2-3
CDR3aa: CSVEDSTDTQYF
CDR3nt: TGCAGCGTTGAAGACAGCACAGATACGCAGTATTTT

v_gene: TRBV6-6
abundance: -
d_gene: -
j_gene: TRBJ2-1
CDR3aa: CASKIRAHEQFF
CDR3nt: TGTGCCAGCAAGATCCGGGCCCATGAGCAGTTCTTC

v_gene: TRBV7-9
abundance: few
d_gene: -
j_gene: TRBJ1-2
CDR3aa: CASSPSGGGYTF
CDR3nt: TGTGCCAGCAGCCCGTCGGGGGGGGGCTACACCTTC

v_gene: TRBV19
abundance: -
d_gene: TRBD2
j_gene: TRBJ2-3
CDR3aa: CASSKLAGGRTDTQYF
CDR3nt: TGTGCCAGTAGCAAATTAGCGGGGGGGCGGACAGATACGCAGTATTTT

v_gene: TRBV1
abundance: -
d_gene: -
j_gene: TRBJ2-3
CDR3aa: CTSSQGARSRVTDTQYF
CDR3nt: TGCACCAGCAGCCAGGGGGCTAGGTCTAGGGTCACAGATACGCAGTATTTT

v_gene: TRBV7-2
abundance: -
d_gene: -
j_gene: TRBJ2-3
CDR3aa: CASSTSTDTQYF
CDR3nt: TGTGCCAGCAGTACTAGCACAGATACGCAGTATTTT

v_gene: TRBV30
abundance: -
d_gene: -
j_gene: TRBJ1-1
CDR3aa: CAWSGGNTEAFF
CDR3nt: TGTGCCTGGAGTGGCGGTAACACTGAAGCTTTCTTT

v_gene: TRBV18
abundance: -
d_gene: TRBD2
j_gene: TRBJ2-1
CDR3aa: CASSPRTSLGNNEQFF
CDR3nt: TGTGCCAGCTCACCCCGGACTAGTCTGGGAAATAATGAGCAGTTCTTC

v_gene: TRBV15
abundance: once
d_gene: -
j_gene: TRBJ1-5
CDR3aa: CATSRETLSNQPQHF
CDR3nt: TGTGCCACCAGCAGAGAAACCCTTAGCAATCAGCCCCAGCATTTT

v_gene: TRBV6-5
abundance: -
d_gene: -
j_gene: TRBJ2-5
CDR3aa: CASSWGALQETQYF
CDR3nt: TGTGCCAGCAGTTGGGGGGCGTTACAAGAGACCCAGTACTTC

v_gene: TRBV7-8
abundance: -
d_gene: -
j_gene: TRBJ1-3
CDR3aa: CASSLVGVGNTIYF
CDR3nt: TGTGCCAGCAGCTTAGTCGGGGTGGGAAACACCATATATTTT